Described below is a single T cell receptor beta chain sequence and its context. The data were taken from a study of CD8 T cells in Susac syndrome. Random hexamers were used to reverse transcribe 0.5 to 1 ug of RNA. TCRdb processed the immunoSEQ multiplex PCR reads anew with MiXCR; each CDR3 protein has one entry. The sample shows 200,000 to 250,000 distinct CDR3 sequences, 85% to 95% of them seen only once. V lost 2 bases to trimming and J lost 6 bases, with 7 bases between them. This CDR3 has 13 amino acids. The specimen was CD4+ T cells from PBMCs. This TCR was recovered from a human donor with Susac syndrome. The chain carries TRBV12-3 or TRBV12-4 and TRBJ1-4; D perhaps matches TRBD1 (5 bases). The CDR3 reads CASSLLGDEKLFF. The CDR3 DNA is TGTGCCAGCAGTTTACTGGGGGATGAAAAACTGTTTTTT.